The rows below give T cell receptor beta chains drawn from one sample of a study of vaccination and CD4 T cells after COVID-19. A single record per CDR3 protein comes from TCRdb applying MiXCR to the PCR reads. This table holds 20,000 to 25,000 distinct CDR3 sequences, around 62% found once. For these TCRs, the target antigens are not known. This specimen was CD4+ T cells from blood, cultured in vitro, taken before SARS-CoV-2 vaccination. These receptor sequences come from a human donor who received a COVID-19 vaccine. The CDR3 runs from the conserved cysteine through the conserved F or W. The D gene is left open where the match is weak. Only some rows state a clone size, as once, few, many or a class for expanded clones.

-	TRBV6-1	-	TRBJ1-1	TGTGCCAGCAGTAAACGGACTGAGAACACTGAAGCTTTCTTT	CASSKRTENTEAFF
few	TRBV24-1	TRBD1	TRBJ2-3	TGTGCCACCAGCTCGGGACAGGGAGATCTGATGAGCACAGATACGCAGTATTTT	CATSSGQGDLMSTDTQYF
-	TRBV19	-	TRBJ1-5	TGTGCCAGTAGTATAGTGGCAGTAAATCAGCCCCAGCATTTT	CASSIVAVNQPQHF
-	TRBV10-3	-	TRBJ2-2	TGTGCCATCAGCCCGACAGGTGCCACCGGGGAGCTGTTTTTT	CAISPTGATGELFF
few	TRBV20-1	-	TRBJ1-4	TGCAGTGCTCCCCCCCCCACGGGACGGAGTAATGAAAAACTGTTTTTT	CSAPPPTGRSNEKLFF
few	TRBV20-1	TRBD1	TRBJ2-7	TGCAGTGCCAAAGGACAGGGTCCCTACGAGCAGTACTTC	CSAKGQGPYEQYF
-	TRBV21-1	-	TRBJ2-6	TGTGCCAGCAGCAATGTGGGACAGAGCTCTGGGGCCAACGTCCTGACTTTC	CASSNVGQSSGANVLTF
-	TRBV2	-	TRBJ1-1	TGTGCCAGCAGCGCGTTCAGTGAAGCTTTCTTT	CASSAFSEAFF
once	TRBV6-1	-	TRBJ1-1	TGTGCCAGCACGGGTCCAGCGCGTCGGGCTTTCTTT	CASTGPARRAFF
-	TRBV20-1	-	TRBJ1-3	TGCAGTGCTCCGTCAAAAGCGAGTGGAAACACCATATATTTT	CSAPSKASGNTIYF
-	TRBV20-1	-	TRBJ1-5	TGCAGTGCCCAGAAAGTGGGGGGAAGCAATCAGCCCCAGCATTTT	CSAQKVGGSNQPQHF
-	TRBV6-1	-	TRBJ2-2	TGTGCCAGCAGACCTCCCGGGACCTTCGGAACCGGGGAGCTGTTTTTT	CASRPPGTFGTGELFF
-	TRBV12-3/TRBV12-4	TRBD1	TRBJ2-2	TGTGCCAGCAGTACCTGGACAGGGAGAGGGGAGCTGTTTTTT	CASSTWTGRGELFF
-	TRBV19	TRBD1	TRBJ2-1	TGTGCCAGTAGTATAGATTTTACAGGGGGAAATGAGCAGTTCTTC	CASSIDFTGGNEQFF
-	TRBV20-1	-	TRBJ2-7	TGCAGTGCTAGAGATATCGGCGGGCCCTACGAGCAGTACTTC	CSARDIGGPYEQYF
-	TRBV5-1	TRBD1	TRBJ2-4	TGCGCCAGCAGCCGGGACAGCGAAACCGCCAAAAACATTCAGTACTTC	CASSRDSETAKNIQYF
-	TRBV19	-	TRBJ1-2	TGTGCCAGCCGTTTTGGGGCCGCTGGCTACACCTTC	CASRFGAAGYTF
few	TRBV6-1	-	TRBJ1-1	TGTGCCAGCACCAGAGACTCGAACACTGAAGCTTTCTTT	CASTRDSNTEAFF
-	TRBV25-1	-	TRBJ1-4	TGTGCCAGCAGTGAATATATTCAGGGGCCTGAAAAACTGTTTTTT	CASSEYIQGPEKLFF